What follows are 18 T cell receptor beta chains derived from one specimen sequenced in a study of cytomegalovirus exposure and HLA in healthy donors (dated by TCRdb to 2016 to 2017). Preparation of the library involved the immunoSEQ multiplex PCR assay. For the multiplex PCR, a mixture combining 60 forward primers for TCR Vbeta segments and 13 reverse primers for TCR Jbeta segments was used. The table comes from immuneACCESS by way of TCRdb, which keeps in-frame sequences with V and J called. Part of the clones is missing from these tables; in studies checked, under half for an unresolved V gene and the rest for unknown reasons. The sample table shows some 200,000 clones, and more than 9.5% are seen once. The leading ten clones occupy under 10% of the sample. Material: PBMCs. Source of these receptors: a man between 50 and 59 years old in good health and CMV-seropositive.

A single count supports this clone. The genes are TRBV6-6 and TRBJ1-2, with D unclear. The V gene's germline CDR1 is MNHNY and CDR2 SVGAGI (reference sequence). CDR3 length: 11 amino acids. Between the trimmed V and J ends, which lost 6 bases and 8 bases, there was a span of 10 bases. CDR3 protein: CASSLREGYTF. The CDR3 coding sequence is TGTGCCAGCAGCCTCCGGGAGGGCTACACCTTC.

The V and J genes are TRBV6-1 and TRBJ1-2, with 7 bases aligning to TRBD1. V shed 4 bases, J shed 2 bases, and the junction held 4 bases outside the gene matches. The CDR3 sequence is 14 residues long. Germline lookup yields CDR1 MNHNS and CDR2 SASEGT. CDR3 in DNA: TGTGCCAGCAGTGGAGGGGGCCAGAACTATGGCTACACCTTC. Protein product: CASSGGGQNYGYTF.

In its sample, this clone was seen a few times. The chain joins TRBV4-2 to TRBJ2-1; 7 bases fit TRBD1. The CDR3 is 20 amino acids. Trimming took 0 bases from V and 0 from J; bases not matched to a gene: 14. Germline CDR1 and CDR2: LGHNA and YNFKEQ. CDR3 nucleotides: TGTGCCAGCAGCCAAGAGGGGGACAGATCATTGGGGGCCTCCTACAATGAGCAGTTCTTC. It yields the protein CASSQEGDRSLGASYNEQFF.

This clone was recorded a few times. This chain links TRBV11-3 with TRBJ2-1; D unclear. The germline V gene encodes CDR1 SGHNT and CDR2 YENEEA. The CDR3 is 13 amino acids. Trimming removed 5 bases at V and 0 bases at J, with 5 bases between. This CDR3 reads CASSLFSYNEQFF. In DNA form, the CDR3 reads TGTGCCAGCAGCCTCTTCTCCTACAATGAGCAGTTCTTC. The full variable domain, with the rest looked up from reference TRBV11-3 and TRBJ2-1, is EAGVVQSPRYKIIEKKQPVAFWCNPISGHNTLYWYLQNLGQGPELLIRYENEEAVDDSQLPKDRFSAERLKGVDSTLKIQPAELGDSAVYLCASSLFSYNEQFFGPGTRLTVL.

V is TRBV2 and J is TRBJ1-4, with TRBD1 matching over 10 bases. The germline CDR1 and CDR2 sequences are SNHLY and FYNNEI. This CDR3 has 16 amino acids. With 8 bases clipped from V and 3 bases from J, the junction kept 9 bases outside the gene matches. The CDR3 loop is CASSETGGFANEKLFF. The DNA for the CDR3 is TGTGCCAGCTCGGAGACAGGGGGCTTTGCTAATGAAAAACTGTTTTTT.

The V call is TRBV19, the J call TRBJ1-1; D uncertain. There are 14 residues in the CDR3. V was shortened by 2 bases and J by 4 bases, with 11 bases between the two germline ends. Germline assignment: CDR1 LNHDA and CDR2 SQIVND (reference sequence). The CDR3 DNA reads TGTGCCAGTAGTATAAAGGCACGGGGCACTGAAGCTTTCTTT. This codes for CASSIKARGTEAFF.

The CDR3 nucleotides read TGTGCCAGCAGCCATGGACTAGCGGGGGGGCGGGGAGAGTTCTTC. Translation gives CASSHGLAGGRGEFF. This chain links TRBV11-3 with TRBJ2-1, with TRBD2 identical over 15 bases. Losses at the gene ends were 5 bases for V and 14 bases for J; bases not matched to a gene: 10. CDR3 length: 15 amino acids. The germline gives CDR1 SGHNT, CDR2 YENEEA.

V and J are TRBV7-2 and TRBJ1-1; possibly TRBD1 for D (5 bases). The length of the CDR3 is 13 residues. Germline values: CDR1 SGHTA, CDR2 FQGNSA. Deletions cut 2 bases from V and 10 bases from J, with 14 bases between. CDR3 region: CASSLRRGELAFF. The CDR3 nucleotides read TGTGCCAGCAGCTTAAGGAGGGGCGAGTTAGCTTTCTTT.

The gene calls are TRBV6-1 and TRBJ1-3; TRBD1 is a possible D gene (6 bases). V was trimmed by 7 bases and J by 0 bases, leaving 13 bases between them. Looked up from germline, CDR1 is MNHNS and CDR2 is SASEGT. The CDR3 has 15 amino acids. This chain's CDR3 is CASILKGGSGNTIYF. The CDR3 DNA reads TGTGCCAGCATCCTAAAAGGGGGCTCTGGAAACACCATATATTTT.

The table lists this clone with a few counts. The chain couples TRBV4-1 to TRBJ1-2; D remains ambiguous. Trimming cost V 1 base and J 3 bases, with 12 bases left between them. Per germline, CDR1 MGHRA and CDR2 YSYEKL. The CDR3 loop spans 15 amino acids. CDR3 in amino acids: CASSQGAGKDYGYTF. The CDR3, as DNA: TGCGCCAGCAGCCAAGGGGCGGGGAAGGACTATGGCTACACCTTC.

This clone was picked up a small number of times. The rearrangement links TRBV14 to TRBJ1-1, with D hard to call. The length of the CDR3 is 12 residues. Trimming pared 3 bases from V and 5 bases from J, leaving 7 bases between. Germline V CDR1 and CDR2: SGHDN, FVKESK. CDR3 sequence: CASSQGRTEAFF. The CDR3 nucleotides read TGTGCCAGCAGCCAGGGGAGGACTGAAGCTTTCTTT. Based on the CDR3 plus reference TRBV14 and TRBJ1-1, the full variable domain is EAGVTQFPSHSVIEKGQTVTLRCDPISGHDNLYWYRRVMGKEIKFLLHFVKESKQDESGMPNNRFLAERTGGTYSTLKVQPAELEDSGVYFCASSQGRTEAFFGQGTRLTVV.

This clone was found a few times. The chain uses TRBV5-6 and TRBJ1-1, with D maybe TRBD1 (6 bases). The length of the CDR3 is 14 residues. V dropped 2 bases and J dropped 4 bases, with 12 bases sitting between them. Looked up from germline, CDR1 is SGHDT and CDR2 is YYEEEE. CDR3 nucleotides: TGTGCCAGCAGCTTTCAGGGGAGTGGCACTGAAGCTTTCTTT. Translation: CASSFQGSGTEAFF.

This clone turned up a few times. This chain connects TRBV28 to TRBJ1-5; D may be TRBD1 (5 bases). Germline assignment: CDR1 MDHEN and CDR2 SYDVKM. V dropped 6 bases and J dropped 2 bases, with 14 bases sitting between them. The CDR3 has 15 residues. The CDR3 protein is CASRGSGAGNQPQHF. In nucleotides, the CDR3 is TGTGCCAGCAGGGGAAGCGGGGCCGGCAATCAGCCCCAGCATTTT.

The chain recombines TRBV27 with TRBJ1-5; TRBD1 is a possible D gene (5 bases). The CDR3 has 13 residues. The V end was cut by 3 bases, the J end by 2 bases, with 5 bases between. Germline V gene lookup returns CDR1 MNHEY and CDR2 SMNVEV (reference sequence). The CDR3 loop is CASSFRGNQPQHF. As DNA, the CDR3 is TGTGCCAGCAGTTTCAGGGGCAATCAGCCCCAGCATTTT.

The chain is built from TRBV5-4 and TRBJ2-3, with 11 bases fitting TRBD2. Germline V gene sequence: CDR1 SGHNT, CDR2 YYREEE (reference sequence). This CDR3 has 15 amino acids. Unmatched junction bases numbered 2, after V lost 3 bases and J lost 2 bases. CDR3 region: CASSSSGGNTDTQYF. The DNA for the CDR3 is TGTGCCAGCAGCTCTAGCGGGGGGAACACAGATACGCAGTATTTT.

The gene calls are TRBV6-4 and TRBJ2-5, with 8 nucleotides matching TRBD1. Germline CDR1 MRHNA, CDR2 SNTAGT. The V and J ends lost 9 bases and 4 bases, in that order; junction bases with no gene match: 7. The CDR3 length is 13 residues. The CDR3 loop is CASSLQGGETQYF. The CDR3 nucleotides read TGTGCCAGTTCTTTACAGGGGGGAGAGACCCAGTACTTC.

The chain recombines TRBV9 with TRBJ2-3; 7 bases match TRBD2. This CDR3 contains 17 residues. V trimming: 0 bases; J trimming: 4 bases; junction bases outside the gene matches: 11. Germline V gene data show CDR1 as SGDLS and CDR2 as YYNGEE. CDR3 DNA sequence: TGTGCCAGCAGCGTAGCTACCGGGGGGAATGGGGCAGATACGCAGTATTTT. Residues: CASSVATGGNGADTQYF. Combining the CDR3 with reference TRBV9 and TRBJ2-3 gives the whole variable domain DSGVTQTPKHLITATGQRVTLRCSPRSGDLSVYWYQQSLDQGLQFLIQYYNGEERAKGNILERFSAQQFPDLHSELNLSSLELGDSALYFCASSVATGGNGADTQYFGPGTRLTVL.

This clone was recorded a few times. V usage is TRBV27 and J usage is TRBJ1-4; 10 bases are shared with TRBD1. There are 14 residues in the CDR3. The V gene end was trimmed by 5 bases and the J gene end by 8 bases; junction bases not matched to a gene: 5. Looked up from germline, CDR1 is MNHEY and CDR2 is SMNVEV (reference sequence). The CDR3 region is CASSLGTGAEKLFF. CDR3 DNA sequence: TGTGCCAGCAGTCTCGGGACAGGGGCGGAAAAACTGTTTTTT.